This T cell receptor beta chain was recorded in a study of low-dose radiotherapy and immunotherapy resistance in tumors. On the study more broadly: The treatment that patients received was intravenous nivolumab 240 mg every two weeks plus ipilimumab 1 mg/kg every six weeks.

CDR1 and CDR2 (germline): MNHEY, SVGEGT. V was shortened by 9 bases and J by 3 bases, with 14 bases between the two germline ends. The CDR3 totals 13 residues. Covering alpha and beta chains, TRAV- and TRBV-specific primers were used for the first-strand cDNA. PCR amplification of the TCRs was performed with Phusion for 20 PCR cycles, and it relied on a constant-region primer together with a V-primer adapter. TCRdb redid the calling of the reads with MiXCR, one entry per CDR3 protein. The table shows roughly 10,000 distinct CDR3 sequences, with 42% occurring only once. This clonotype was picked up a small number of times.

V usage is TRBV6-2 or TRBV6-3 and J usage is TRBJ2-5; TRBD2 might be the D (7 bases). The receptor was derived from a human donor with advanced metastatic prostate, ovarian, gallbladder or colorectal cancer (not recorded which). This table probably holds off-target reads from a library built for another chain. Here the CDR3 DNA reads TGTGCCAGTCAACGGGGGGCTGAAGAGACCCAGTACTTC. Amino acids: CASQRGAEETQYF.